The following is a TCR beta chain sequence with its context. As yet, its antigen is unknown. Unique molecular identifiers were present in the TCR beta cDNA libraries. The source material, about 0.9 to 10 million T cells, gave rise to 500,000 or so cDNA molecules. TCRdb itself ran the PCR reads through MiXCR, one entry per CDR3 protein. The data show 400,000 to 500,000 distinct CDR3 sequences, over 30% seen once. Germline V gives CDR1 MNHEY, CDR2 SVGEGT. After removal of 10 bases from V and 4 bases from J, the junction contained 3 bases not matched to a gene. This CDR3 has 13 residues. The source of the sample is a study of post-analysis software for immune sequencing data. Across the whole study: Several disease courses (relapsing-remitting, secondary progressive and progressive-relapsing) of multiple sclerosis were included. Findings of the study overall: Higher frequency in patients than in controls was seen for about five TRBV segments, with TRBV5-6, TRBV5-1 and TRBV20-1 among them. The study found significantly lower normalized Chao1 diversity in multiple sclerosis patients than in controls.

The genes are TRBV6-2 or TRBV6-3 and TRBJ2-4, with 11 bases that match TRBD2. Sequenced sample: blood. The receptor was isolated from a girl under 10 years old with multiple sclerosis. The CDR3 is CANGTSGKNIQYF. The CDR3, as DNA: TGTGCCAACGGGACTAGCGGAAAAAACATTCAGTACTTC.